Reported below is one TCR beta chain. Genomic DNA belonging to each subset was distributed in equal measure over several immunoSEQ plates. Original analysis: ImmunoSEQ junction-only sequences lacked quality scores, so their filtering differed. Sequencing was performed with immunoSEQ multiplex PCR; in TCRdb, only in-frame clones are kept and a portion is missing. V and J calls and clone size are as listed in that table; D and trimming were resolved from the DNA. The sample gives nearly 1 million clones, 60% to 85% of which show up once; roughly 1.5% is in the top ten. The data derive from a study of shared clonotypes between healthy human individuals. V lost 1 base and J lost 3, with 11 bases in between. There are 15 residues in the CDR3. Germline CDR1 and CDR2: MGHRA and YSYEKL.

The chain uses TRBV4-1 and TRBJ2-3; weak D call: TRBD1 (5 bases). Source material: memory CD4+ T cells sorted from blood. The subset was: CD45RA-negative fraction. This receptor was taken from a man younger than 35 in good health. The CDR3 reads CASSQGGHTTDTQYF. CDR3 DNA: TGCGCCAGCAGCCAAGGGGGCCATACGACAGATACGCAGTATTTT.